This TCR beta chain was documented in a study of cytomegalovirus exposure and HLA in healthy donors. Whole-study results and caveats: In a later analysis, DRB1 alleles had the most associated TCRs; HLA-C alleles the fewest. The presence/absence work took it that sequencing depth was about the same across donors. TCR beta sequences reportedly predicted the HLA-A and HLA-B alleles of most subjects accurately.

Worth noting for this clone: Its specificity is not known.

V lost 3 bases and J 6 bases, leaving 9 bases between the germline ends. CDR1 and CDR2 from the germline V gene are SGHVS and FQNEAQ. CDR3 length: 12 amino acids. Researchers ran the PCR with 60 Vbeta and 13 Jbeta primers. The assay was immunoSEQ multiplex PCR, and TCRdb's table has in-frame clones only and misses some. The data show around 200,000 clones, approximately 79% seen once. The V and J genes are TRBV7-8 and TRBJ2-7; D gene unclear. The TCR sequence derives from a man between 18 and 35 years old in good health and CMV-seronegative. Material for sequencing was PBMCs. The chain's CDR3 is CASSFDRSEQYF. The CDR3 bases are TGTGCCAGCAGCTTCGATAGATCCGAGCAGTACTTC.